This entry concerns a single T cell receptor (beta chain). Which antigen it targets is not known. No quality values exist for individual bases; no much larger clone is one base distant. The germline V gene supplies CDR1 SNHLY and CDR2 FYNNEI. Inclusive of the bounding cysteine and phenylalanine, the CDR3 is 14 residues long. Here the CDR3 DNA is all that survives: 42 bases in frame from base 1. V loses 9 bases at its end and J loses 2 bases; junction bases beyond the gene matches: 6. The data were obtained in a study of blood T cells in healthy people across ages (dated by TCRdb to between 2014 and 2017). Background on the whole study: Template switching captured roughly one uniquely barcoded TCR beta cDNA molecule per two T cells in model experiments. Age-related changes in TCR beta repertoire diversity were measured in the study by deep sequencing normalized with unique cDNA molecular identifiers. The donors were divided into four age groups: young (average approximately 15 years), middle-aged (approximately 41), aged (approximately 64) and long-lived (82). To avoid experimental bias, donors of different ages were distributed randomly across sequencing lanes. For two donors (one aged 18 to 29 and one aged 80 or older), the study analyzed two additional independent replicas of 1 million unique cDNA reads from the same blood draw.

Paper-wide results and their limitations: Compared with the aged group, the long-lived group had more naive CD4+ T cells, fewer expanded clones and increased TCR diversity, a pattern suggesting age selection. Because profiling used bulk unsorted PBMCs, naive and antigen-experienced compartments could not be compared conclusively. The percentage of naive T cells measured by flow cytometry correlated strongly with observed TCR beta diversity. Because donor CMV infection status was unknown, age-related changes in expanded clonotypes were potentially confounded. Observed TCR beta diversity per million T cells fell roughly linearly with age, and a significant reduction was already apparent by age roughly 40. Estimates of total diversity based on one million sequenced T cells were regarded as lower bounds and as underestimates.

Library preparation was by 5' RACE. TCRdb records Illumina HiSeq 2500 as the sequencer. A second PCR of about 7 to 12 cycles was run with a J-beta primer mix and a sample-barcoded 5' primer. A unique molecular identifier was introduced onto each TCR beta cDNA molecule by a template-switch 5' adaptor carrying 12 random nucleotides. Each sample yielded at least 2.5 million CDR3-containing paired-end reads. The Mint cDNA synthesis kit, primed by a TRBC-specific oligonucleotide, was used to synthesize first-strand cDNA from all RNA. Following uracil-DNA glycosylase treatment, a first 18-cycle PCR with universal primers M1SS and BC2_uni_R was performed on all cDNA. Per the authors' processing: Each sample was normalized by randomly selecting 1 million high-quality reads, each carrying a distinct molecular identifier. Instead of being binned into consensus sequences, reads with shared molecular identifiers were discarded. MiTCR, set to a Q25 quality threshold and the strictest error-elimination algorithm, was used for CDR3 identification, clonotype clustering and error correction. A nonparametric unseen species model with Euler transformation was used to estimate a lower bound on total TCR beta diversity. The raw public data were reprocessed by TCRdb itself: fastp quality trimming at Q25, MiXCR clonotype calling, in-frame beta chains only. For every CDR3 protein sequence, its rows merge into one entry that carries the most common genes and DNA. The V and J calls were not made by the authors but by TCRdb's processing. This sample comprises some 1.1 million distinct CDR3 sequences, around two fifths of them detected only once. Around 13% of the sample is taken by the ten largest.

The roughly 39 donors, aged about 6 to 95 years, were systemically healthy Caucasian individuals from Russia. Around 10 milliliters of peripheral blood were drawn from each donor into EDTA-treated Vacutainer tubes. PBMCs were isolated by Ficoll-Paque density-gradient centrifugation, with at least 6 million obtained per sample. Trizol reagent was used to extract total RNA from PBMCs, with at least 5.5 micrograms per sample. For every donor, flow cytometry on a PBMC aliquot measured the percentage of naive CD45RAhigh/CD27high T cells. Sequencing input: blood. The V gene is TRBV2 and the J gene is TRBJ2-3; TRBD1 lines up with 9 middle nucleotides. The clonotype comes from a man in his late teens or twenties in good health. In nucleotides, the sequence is TGTGCCAGTAGTAGACAGGGGGACACAGATACGCAGTATTTT. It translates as CASSRQGDTDTQYF.